These 22 T cell receptor beta chains share one sample of origin, sequenced in a study of T cells in Graves' hyperthyroidism and ophthalmopathy (dated by TCRdb to the late 2010s). Libraries were prepared through multiplex PCR. Sequenced using an Illumina HiSeq 2000. The TCR beta CDR3 regions were amplified from the RNA transcripts. The first round of RT-PCR for the TCR CDR3 was performed with the HTBI primer set and the Qiagen OneStep RT-PCR kit. TCRdb trimmed public reads at Q25 via fastp, called clones via MiXCR and kept in-frame beta chains. Each record represents a unique CDR3 protein, reported with the most common genes and DNA among its rows. The sample data list 300,000 to 350,000 distinct CDR3 sequences, and about 18% of these were observed just once. About 49% of the sample goes to the ten largest clones. Sequencing was performed on blood. These receptors were taken from a woman aged 45 to 65 with Graves' hyperthyroidism.

This clonotype was seen a few times. The rearrangement uses TRBV13 and TRBJ2-5; TRBD1 aligns across 8 bases. Germline V CDR1 and CDR2: PRHDT, FYEKMQ (reference sequence). After removal of 5 bases from V and 4 bases from J, the junction contained 3 bases not matched to a gene. The CDR3 has 13 amino acids. The DNA for the CDR3 is TGTGCCAGCAGCCCAGGGGGCTTAGAGACCCAGTACTTC. As protein: CASSPGGLETQYF.

This clonotype was seen at least ten times. The CDR3: CASSTSGSTQYF. For the CDR3, the DNA is TGTGCCAGCTCAACCAGCGGGAGTACGCAGTATTTT. The gene calls are TRBV18 and TRBJ2-3, with 8 bases identical to TRBD2. There are 12 residues in the CDR3. Trimming cost V 5 bases and J 8 bases; bases outside gene matches: 3. Germline assignment: CDR1 KGHSH and CDR2 LQKENI. The full variable domain, its missing parts supplied by reference TRBV18 and TRBJ2-3, is NAGVMQNPRHLVRRRGQEARLRCSPMKGHSHVYWYRQLPEEGLKFMVYLQKENIIDESGMPKERFSAEFPKEGPSILRIQQVVRGDSAAYFCASSTSGSTQYFGPGTRLTVL.

The chain has TRBV13 and TRBJ1-2; 7 bases match TRBD1. The germline V gene has CDR1 PRHDT and CDR2 FYEKMQ (reference sequence). The CDR3 loop spans 14 amino acids. V was clipped by 2 bases and J by 7 bases; unmatched bases: 7. The CDR3 here is CASSLSPPGGGYTF. Written as DNA, the CDR3 is TGTGCCAGCAGCTTATCCCCCCCAGGGGGTGGCTACACCTTC.

This clonotype was seen a handful of times. The rearrangement joins TRBV19 to TRBJ2-5; 12 positions agree with TRBD2. The junction had 6 bases not matched to a gene; V was cut back by 3 bases and J by 4 bases. The germline CDR1 and CDR2 sequences are LNHDA and SQIVND (reference sequence). CDR3 length: 16 amino acids. DNA of the CDR3: TGTGCCAGTAGTATGGTCGCGACTAGCGGGAGAGAGACCCAGTACTTC. Protein sequence: CASSMVATSGRETQYF.

The V gene is TRBV2, the J gene TRBJ2-3, with 8 nucleotides matching TRBD2. CDR3 length equals 16 residues. V was clipped by 5 bases and J by 2 bases; unmatched bases: 9. CDR1 is SNHLY and CDR2 is FYNNEI in the germline V gene. The CDR3 reads CASSPIAGYSTDTQYF. The CDR3 DNA reads as TGTGCCAGCAGTCCGATAGCGGGGTATTCCACAGATACGCAGTATTTT.

The rearrangement uses TRBV7-9 and TRBJ2-1; D is uncertain. In germline, CDR1 is SEHNR, CDR2 FQNEAQ (reference sequence). The CDR3 loop spans 13 amino acids. V lost 5 bases, J lost 8 bases, and 13 bases lay in between. The CDR3 sequence: CASSTINGDEQFF. The CDR3 DNA is TGTGCCAGCAGCACAATTAATGGGGATGAGCAGTTCTTC.

This clonotype was observed a handful of times. The chain carries TRBV2 and TRBJ1-4, with D perhaps TRBD1 (5 bases). V was pared by 7 bases and J by 8 bases, with 17 bases between. The CDR3 runs 14 residues. Germline V CDR1 and CDR2: SNHLY, FYNNEI. DNA for the CDR3: TGTGCCAGCACTACGGTGGGGGGAGAAGAAAAACTGTTTTTT. Amino acid sequence: CASTTVGGEEKLFF.

There are a few counts of this clonotype. This chain links TRBV4-1 with TRBJ1-2, with unresolved D. The CDR3 contains 13 residues. Trimming stripped 3 bases from V and 7 bases from J, with 12 bases between. Looked up from germline, CDR1 is MGHRA and CDR2 is YSYEKL. This chain's CDR3 is CASSHLGQPGYTF. DNA for the CDR3: TGCGCCAGCAGCCACTTAGGGCAACCTGGCTACACCTTC.

In its sample, this clonotype was seen many times. The genes are TRBV6-1 and TRBJ1-2; 9 nucleotides align to TRBD1. The germline CDR1 and CDR2 sequences are MNHNS and SASEGT. The CDR3 runs to 16 residues. The J segment lost 8 bases and the V segment lost 6 bases, leaving 16 bases of the junction unmatched. The CDR3 region is CASRRGQGSQWGGYTF. The CDR3 nucleotides are TGTGCCAGCAGGCGGGGACAGGGCTCTCAATGGGGAGGCTACACCTTC.

This clonotype was picked up many times. The genes are TRBV28 and TRBJ1-5; TRBD1 is a possible D gene (5 bases). The CDR3 has 15 residues. Trimming pared 2 bases from V and 5 bases from J, leaving 13 bases between. Germline lookup yields CDR1 MDHEN and CDR2 SYDVKM. The CDR3, as DNA: TGTGCCAGCAGTTTACCGCGGGGGGTAGATCAGCCCCAGCATTTT. Protein sequence: CASSLPRGVDQPQHF.

The chain links TRBV12-5 to TRBJ2-1; 12 nucleotides line up with TRBD2. J lost 7 bases, V lost 6 bases, and 4 bases had no gene match. Germline V gene data show CDR1 as LGHNT and CDR2 as FRNRAP. This CDR3 is built from 14 residues. The CDR3 DNA follows: TGTGCTAGTGGGACTAGCGGGGGCTTAAATGAGCAGTTCTTC. Protein sequence: CASGTSGGLNEQFF.

This clonotype turned up a few times. V and J are TRBV29-1 and TRBJ2-7; 8 bases are a match to TRBD1. The germline CDR1 and CDR2 sequences are SQVTM and ANQGSEA. The CDR3 sequence is 15 residues long. Trimming cost V 3 bases and J 5 bases; bases outside gene matches: 12. For the CDR3, the DNA is TGCAGCGTTGAGGCCCCGGGACAGGCGCGGGACGAGCAGTACTTC. Residues: CSVEAPGQARDEQYF.

This clonotype appeared many times. The chain is built from TRBV20-1 and TRBJ2-3, with 12 nucleotides matching TRBD2. CDR3 size: 18 residues. Germline V CDR1 and CDR2: DFQATT, SNEGSKA (reference sequence). With 3 bases clipped from V and 3 bases from J, the junction kept 13 bases outside the gene matches. The CDR3 protein is CSASRVLAGGVGTDTQYF. CDR3 DNA: TGCAGTGCTAGTCGGGTACTAGCGGGAGGTGTGGGAACAGATACGCAGTATTTT.

The chain has TRBV9 and TRBJ1-2, with a possible D match to TRBD1 (5 bases). The CDR3 loop spans 13 amino acids. V lost 0 bases to trimming and J lost 8 bases, with 11 bases between them. Germline V lookup: CDR1 SGDLS, CDR2 YYNGEE. The DNA for the CDR3 is TGTGCCAGCAGCGTAGATCTGGGGGGAGGCTACACCTTC. It codes for CASSVDLGGGYTF.

This clonotype was detected many times. The V call is TRBV2, the J call TRBJ2-7; no definite D call. Trimming stripped 0 bases from V and 9 bases from J, with 12 bases between. CDR3 length: 13 residues. Per the germline V gene, CDR1 is SNHLY and CDR2 is FYNNEI. CDR3 sequence: CASSEARASGQYV. The CDR3 nucleotides read TGTGCCAGCAGTGAAGCAAGGGCATCAGGGCAGTACGTC.

The V and J genes are TRBV6-2 or TRBV6-3 and TRBJ2-4; the match to TRBD1 covers 8 bases. J gave up 7 bases and V 6 bases, and 5 bases lay outside the gene matches. CDR1 MNHEY and CDR2 SVGEGT come from the germline V gene. This CDR3 contains 13 residues. CDR3 nucleotide sequence: TGTGCCAGCAGGCTAACAGGGGGGAACATTCAGTACTTC. This gives the protein CASRLTGGNIQYF.

This clonotype was counted at least ten times. The rearrangement joins TRBV6-1 to TRBJ2-3, with D unresolved. The germline V gene encodes CDR1 MNHNS and CDR2 SASEGT. This CDR3 has 14 amino acids. Trimming took off 6 bases at V and 2 bases at J, with 12 bases between the two ends. CDR3 protein: CASSLGPTTDTQYF. CDR3 in DNA: TGTGCCAGCAGCCTTGGTCCGACCACAGATACGCAGTATTTT.

This clonotype was observed a few times. The chain joins TRBV7-2 to TRBJ2-5; D uncertain. V was trimmed by 2 bases and J by 4 bases, leaving 8 bases between them. Per the germline V gene, CDR1 is SGHTA and CDR2 is FQGNSA. CDR3 length equals 13 residues. CDR3 in DNA: TGTGCCAGCAGCTTATGGGTAGGAGAGACCCAGTACTTC. This sequence encodes CASSLWVGETQYF.

About this clonotype itself: A read error may be the cause here, since a much bigger clone is one base away. A read error is likely, as this CDR3 ends without the conserved phenylalanine or tryptophan. The chain has TRBV20-1 and TRBJ2-7, with D perhaps being TRBD1 or TRBD2 (5 bases each). V was pared by 3 bases and J by 0 bases, with 12 bases between. CDR1 and CDR2 from the germline V gene are DFQATT and SNEGSKA (reference sequence). The CDR3 covers 14 residues. CDR3 bases: TGCAGTGCTAGTTGGGGGACCAGCTCCTACGAGCAGTACTCC. Amino acid sequence: CSASWGTSSYEQYS.

As regards this clonotype: With a much larger clone just one base away, this may be a read error. This rearrangement joins TRBV6-2 or TRBV6-3 to TRBJ2-1; 7 bases are a match to TRBD2. Per germline, CDR1 MNHEY and CDR2 SVGEGT. V shed 11 bases, J shed 9 bases, and the junction held 16 bases outside the gene matches. The CDR3 contains 14 residues. CDR3 bases: TGTGCCGGCGCCCCGAGCGGGAAGGGACGTGAGCAGTTCTTC. It translates to CAGAPSGKGREQFF.

This clonotype came up many times. V usage is TRBV7-3 and J usage is TRBJ2-1; 10 bases map to TRBD1. The CDR3 length is 15 residues. The ends lost 4 bases at V and 6 bases at J; junction bases unmatched: 6. CDR1 is SGHTA, CDR2 FQGTGA, per germline. The DNA for the CDR3 is TGTGCCAGCAGCTCGACAGGGGGCGGTTTCAATGAGCAGTTCTTC. Translated, it gives CASSSTGGGFNEQFF.

This clonotype has ten or more counts. The CDR3 loop reads CASSLFGGRTRSTDTQYF. The CDR3 DNA reads as TGTGCCAGCAGCTTATTCGGGGGCAGGACGAGGAGCACAGATACGCAGTATTTT. V gene TRBV7-2 combines with J gene TRBJ2-3; perhaps D is TRBD1 or TRBD2 (6 bases each). The V gene lost 2 bases and the J gene lost 0 bases, with 18 bases spanning the gap. The germline gives CDR1 SGHTA, CDR2 FQGNSA. The CDR3 is 18 amino acids.